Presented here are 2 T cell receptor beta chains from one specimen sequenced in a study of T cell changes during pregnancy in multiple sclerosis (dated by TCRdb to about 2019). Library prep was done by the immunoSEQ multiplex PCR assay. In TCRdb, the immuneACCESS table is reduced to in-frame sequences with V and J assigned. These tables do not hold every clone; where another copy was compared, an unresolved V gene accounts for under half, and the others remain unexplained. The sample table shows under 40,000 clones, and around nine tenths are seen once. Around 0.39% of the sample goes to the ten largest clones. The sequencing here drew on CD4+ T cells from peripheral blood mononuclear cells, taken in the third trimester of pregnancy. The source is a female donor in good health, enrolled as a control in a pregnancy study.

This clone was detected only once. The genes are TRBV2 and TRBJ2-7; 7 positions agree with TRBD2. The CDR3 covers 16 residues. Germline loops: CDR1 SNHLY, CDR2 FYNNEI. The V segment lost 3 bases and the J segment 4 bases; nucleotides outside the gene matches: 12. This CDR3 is CASSELWASGLYEQYF. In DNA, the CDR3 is TGTGCCAGCAGTGAGTTATGGGCCTCGGGACTATACGAGCAGTACTTC.

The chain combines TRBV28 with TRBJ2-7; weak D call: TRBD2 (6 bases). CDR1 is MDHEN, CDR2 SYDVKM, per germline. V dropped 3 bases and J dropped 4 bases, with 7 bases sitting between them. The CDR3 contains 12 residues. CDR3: CASSLAGYEQYF. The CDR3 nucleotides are TGTGCCAGCAGTTTGGCGGGATACGAGCAGTACTTC.